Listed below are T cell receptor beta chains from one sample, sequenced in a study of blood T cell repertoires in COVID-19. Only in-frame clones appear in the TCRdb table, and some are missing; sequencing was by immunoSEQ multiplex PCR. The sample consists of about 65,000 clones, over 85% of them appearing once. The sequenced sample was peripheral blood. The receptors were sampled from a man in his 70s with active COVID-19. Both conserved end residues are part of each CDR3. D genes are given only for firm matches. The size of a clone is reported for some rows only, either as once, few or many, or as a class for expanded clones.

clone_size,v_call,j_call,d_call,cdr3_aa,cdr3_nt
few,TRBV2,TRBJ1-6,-,CASKIGWGSNSPLHF,TGTGCCAGCAAGATCGGGTGGGGCAGTAATTCACCCCTCCACTTT
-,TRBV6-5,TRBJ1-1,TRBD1,CATGTGNTEAFF,TGTGCCACCGGGACAGGGAACACTGAAGCTTTCTTT
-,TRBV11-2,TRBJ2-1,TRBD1,CASRGQVLYNEQFF,TGTGCCAGCAGGGGACAGGTGCTCTACAATGAGCAGTTCTTC
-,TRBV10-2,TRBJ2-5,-,CASSETSRETQYF,TGCGCCAGCAGTGAAACTAGCAGAGAGACCCAGTACTTC
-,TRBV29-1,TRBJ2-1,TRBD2,CSVESARGGQGNEQFF,TGCAGCGTTGAGAGTGCGCGGGGGGGCCAGGGCAATGAGCAGTTCTTC
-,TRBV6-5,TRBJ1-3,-,CASSYSRSGNTIYF,TGTGCCAGCAGTTACTCTCGGTCTGGAAACACCATATATTTT
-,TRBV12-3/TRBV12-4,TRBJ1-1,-,CASTSRVPEAFF,TGTGCCAGCACTTCCAGGGTCCCTGAAGCTTTCTTT
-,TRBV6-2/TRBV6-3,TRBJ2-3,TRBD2,CASSYSFSGSSTDTQYF,TGTGCCAGCAGTTACTCATTTAGCGGGAGTAGCACAGATACGCAGTATTTT
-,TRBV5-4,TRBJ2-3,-,CASSSNRVLPDTQYF,TGTGCCAGCAGTTCAAACAGGGTACTGCCGGATACGCAGTATTTT
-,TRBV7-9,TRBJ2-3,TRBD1,CASSLPDRGDTQYF,TGTGCCAGCAGCTTACCGGACAGGGGAGATACGCAGTATTTT
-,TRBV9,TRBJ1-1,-,CASSLQGFLNTEAFF,TGTGCCAGCAGCCTTCAGGGCTTTCTGAACACTGAAGCTTTCTTT
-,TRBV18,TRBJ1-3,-,CASSFGEISGNTIYF,TGTGCCAGCTCATTCGGAGAGATCTCTGGAAACACCATATATTTT
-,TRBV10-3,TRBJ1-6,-,CAISEAESPLHF,TGTGCCATCAGTGAGGCGGAATCACCCCTCCACTTT
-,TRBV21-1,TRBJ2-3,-,CASSKDRGASDTQYF,TGTGCCAGCAGCAAGGACAGGGGTGCCTCAGATACGCAGTATTTT
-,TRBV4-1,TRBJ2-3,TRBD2,CASSQGPQRDGASTDTQYF,TGCGCCAGCAGCCAAGGCCCCCAGCGGGATGGTGCTAGCACAGATACGCAGTATTTT
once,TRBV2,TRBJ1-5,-,CASSVRVSNQPQHF,TGTGCCAGCAGTGTCAGGGTCAGCAATCAGCCCCAGCATTTT
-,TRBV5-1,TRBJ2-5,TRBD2,CASTPPGPSGGKETQYF,TGCGCCAGCACCCCCCCCGGGCCTAGCGGGGGGAAAGAGACCCAGTACTTC
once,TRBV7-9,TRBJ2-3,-,CASSLAQTGDTDTQYF,TGTGCCAGCAGCTTAGCACAGACAGGAGACACAGATACGCAGTATTTT
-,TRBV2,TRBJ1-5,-,CASSSQGGQPQHF,TGTGCCAGCAGTTCCCAGGGCGGTCAGCCCCAGCATTTT
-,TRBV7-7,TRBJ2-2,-,CASTTFPGGQLGGELFF,TGTGCTAGCACCACATTCCCCGGAGGGCAATTAGGCGGGGAGCTGTTTTTT
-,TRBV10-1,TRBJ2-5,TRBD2,CASSESTSGGTETQYF,TGCGCCAGCAGTGAGTCGACTAGCGGGGGGACGGAGACCCAGTACTTC
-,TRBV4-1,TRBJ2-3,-,CASSDSGILTDTQYF,TGCGCCAGCAGCGATTCAGGGATCCTCACAGATACGCAGTATTTT
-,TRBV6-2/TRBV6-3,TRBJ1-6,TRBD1,CASSDNRGYGDSPLHF,TGTGCCAGCAGCGACAACAGGGGGTATGGCGATTCACCCCTCCACTTT
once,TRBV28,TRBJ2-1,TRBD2,CASSFPLVAVAGDLNEQFF,TGTGCCAGCAGTTTTCCCCTCGTTGCGGTAGCGGGGGATTTGAATGAGCAGTTCTTC
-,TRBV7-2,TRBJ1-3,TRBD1,CASSSTGGGGNTIYF,TGTGCCAGCAGCTCCACAGGGGGCGGAGGGAACACCATATATTTT
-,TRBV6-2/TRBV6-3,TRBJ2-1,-,CASSYSLIAWNEQFF,TGTGCCAGCAGTTACTCGTTAATAGCATGGAATGAGCAGTTCTTC
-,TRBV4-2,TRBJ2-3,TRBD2,CASSPLGTSGGHTDTQYF,TGTGCCAGCAGCCCCCTCGGGACTAGCGGGGGCCACACAGATACGCAGTATTTT
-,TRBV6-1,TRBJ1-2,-,CASSEALSGGYTF,TGTGCCAGCAGTGAAGCGCTTAGCGGCGGCTACACCTTC
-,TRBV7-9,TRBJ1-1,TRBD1,CASSFPGQGKNTEAFF,TGTGCCAGCAGCTTCCCTGGACAGGGCAAAAACACTGAAGCTTTCTTT
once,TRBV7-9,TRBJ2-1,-,CASSLGLADNEQFF,TGTGCCAGCAGCTTAGGTTTAGCGGATAATGAGCAGTTCTTC
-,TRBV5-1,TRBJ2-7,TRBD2,CASSPQTSGGGYEQYF,TGCGCCAGCAGCCCACAAACTAGCGGGGGCGGCTACGAGCAGTACTTC
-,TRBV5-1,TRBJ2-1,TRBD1,CASSLGQGPYNEQFF,TGCGCCAGCAGCTTGGGACAGGGTCCCTACAATGAGCAGTTCTTC
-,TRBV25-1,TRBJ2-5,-,CASSDWIGDIETQYF,TGTGCCAGCAGTGATTGGATAGGGGACATAGAGACCCAGTACTTC
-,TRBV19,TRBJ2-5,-,CASSVTGETQYF,TGTGCCAGTAGCGTTACTGGAGAGACCCAGTACTTC
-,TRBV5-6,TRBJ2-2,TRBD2,CASSLGASGVYNTGELFF,TGTGCCAGCAGCTTGGGTGCTAGCGGGGTTTATAACACCGGGGAGCTGTTTTTT